The present TCR beta chain was sequenced within a study of graft-versus-host responses after intestinal transplantation (dated by TCRdb to about 2021). The study in broad terms: The transplants that recipients got were multivisceral, liver-intestinal, or isolated intestinal. Every recipient was given anti-thymocyte globulin induction, then maintenance tacrolimus and steroids for 2 to 3 years. After intestinal transplantation, graft-versus-host and host-versus-graft alloreactive T cell clones in the graft, circulation and bone marrow were tracked using bulk TCR-beta CDR3 sequencing. Rather than going through the commercial service, samples from a few later patients were sequenced in-house on an Illumina MiSeq and processed with MiXCR. The cohort enrolled some 25 intestinal transplant recipients including one retransplant, and a few patients lacking pretransplant specimens were excluded. Alloreactive clones were identified by sequencing pre-transplant mixed lymphocyte reaction products and comparing these products with unstimulated pre-transplant donor and recipient T cells. A peak of at least 4% donor T cells among recipient peripheral blood mononuclear cells was the definition used for donor T cell macrochimerism.

The CDR3 starts with the cysteine, ends with the phenylalanine, and has 14 residues. The sequence is cut down to CDR3 DNA, 42 bases in frame from base 1. Trimming removed 0 bases from V and 4 bases from J, leaving 10 bases between the germline ends. CDR1 and CDR2, per the germline V gene (reference sequence), are SGHNT and YYREEE. The time point label, as the study defines it: cells obtained before transplantation from donor or recipient. CD3+CD4+ and CD3+CD8+ populations were FACS-sorted from unstimulated pre-transplant donor and recipient cells taken from spleen or lymph nodes. Overall results and qualifications from the work: Conclusions were limited by the relatively low number and heterogeneity of intestinal transplant patients. GvH clones were found in recipient bone marrow, and some of the GvH clones appeared earlier in ileal mucosa or blood, which is consistent with an intestinal mucosal origin. Peak levels of circulating GvH clones were associated with declines in HvG clones early after transplant. In patients with donor T cell macrochimerism, the allografts had high GvH to HvG T cell clonal ratios.

Libraries were made using the immunoSEQ multiplex PCR assay. For most patients, genomic DNA was isolated using the Qiagen DNeasy Blood and Tissue Kit and was shipped frozen to Adaptive Biotechnologies for TCR sequencing. Adaptive Biotechnologies carried out high-throughput TCR-beta CDR3 sequencing of genomic DNA for most patients. In the source study's methods: TCR sequencing data for around 19 patients were retrieved from Adaptive's ImmunoSEQ software; three other patients were processed with MiXCR and VDJtools. To correct CD4 versus CD8 sorting errors, sequences present in both subsets at a frequency ratio below 5:1 were removed. CDR3 nucleotide sequences shared by donor and recipient were removed because the origin of these sequences could not be assigned. To count as alloreactive, a clone needed at least 2-fold expansion over unstimulated cells and a minimum CFSE-low frequency of 0.002% (template counts) or 0.001% (read counts). Mappable clones were those detected in sequenced pre-transplant spleen, lymph node, or MLR CFSE-low populations of the donor or recipient. The cumulative frequency of alloreactive clones was calculated as a percentage of all sequences, weighted by copy number. In its TCRdb copy, this immuneACCESS table keeps in-frame sequences only and misses some clones. Where compared with another copy, unresolved V genes explain less than half of these, and the others have no known cause. D and trimming were read from the DNA, whereas the V and J calls and clone size are those reported in that table. The sample table holds some 85,000 clones, of which around 86% were seen once. The ten largest clones add up to 8% of the sample.

About this clone itself: Its antigen is currently not known. One base away there is no much larger clone; base qualities are not given.

This TCR was recovered from a human donor who was the organ donor for an intestinal transplant. Rearrangement joined TRBV5-4 to TRBJ1-1; no D segment can be confidently identified. Here the sequenced sample was unstimulated CD8+ T cells sorted from spleen or lymph node cells, taken before transplant. The CDR3 loop reads CASSLALGSTEAFF. The sequenced DNA is TGTGCCAGCAGCTTGGCCCTTGGGAGCACTGAAGCTTTCTTT.